This TCR beta chain was sequenced for a study of T cell responses to AZD1222 COVID-19 vaccine. This CDR3 contains 14 residues. The V gene's germline CDR1 is SGHTA and CDR2 FQGNSA. V was pared by 3 bases and J by 3 bases, with 4 bases of the junction left unmatched. With regard to this clone: Its target is unknown.

Using immunoSEQ multiplex PCR, the repertoire was profiled, and TCRdb retains in-frame clones only, with some absent. The sample includes approximately 120,000 clones, about 91% of them seen just once. Study findings and constraints: Regions 160-218 and 743-854 dominated among vaccine-associated CD4 TCRs spanning spike.

Here the sequenced sample was peripheral blood, taken on day 0 of AZD1222 vaccination. The source of this sequence is an adult in good health. V gene TRBV7-2 combines with J gene TRBJ1-1; 7 bases line up with TRBD1. The CDR3 region is CASSFQGGDTEAFF. CDR3 bases: TGTGCCAGCAGCTTCCAGGGGGGCGACACTGAAGCTTTCTTT.